The present T cell receptor beta chain was sequenced within a study of PD-L1 blockade in urothelial cancer. Study-wide findings and caveats: When pretreatment blood TCR clonality was below the median, it predicted better survival.

Diagnoses among patients were locally advanced or metastatic urothelial carcinoma. Patients each gave 1 to 8 samples, pretreatment and on-treatment. The CDR3 is made up of 13 amino acids. Germline CDR1 is SGHTA and CDR2 is FQGNSA. Between the trimmed V and J ends, which lost 3 bases and 2 bases, there was a span of 7 bases. The protocol was immunoSEQ multiplex PCR, while the TCRdb copy is restricted to in-frame clones and leaves out a portion. The sample holds about 42,000 clones, more than 75% seen once. This clone was observed many times. What it binds is unknown. This clonotype was sampled from a man in his 70s with urothelial cancer. V and J are TRBV7-2 and TRBJ1-1; unclear D gene. The sequencing here drew on PBMCs, taken around atezolizumab (anti-PD-L1) treatment. The CDR3 DNA sequence: TGTGCCAGCAGCTTTACTGATAACACTGAAGCTTTCTTT. Translation gives CASSFTDNTEAFF.